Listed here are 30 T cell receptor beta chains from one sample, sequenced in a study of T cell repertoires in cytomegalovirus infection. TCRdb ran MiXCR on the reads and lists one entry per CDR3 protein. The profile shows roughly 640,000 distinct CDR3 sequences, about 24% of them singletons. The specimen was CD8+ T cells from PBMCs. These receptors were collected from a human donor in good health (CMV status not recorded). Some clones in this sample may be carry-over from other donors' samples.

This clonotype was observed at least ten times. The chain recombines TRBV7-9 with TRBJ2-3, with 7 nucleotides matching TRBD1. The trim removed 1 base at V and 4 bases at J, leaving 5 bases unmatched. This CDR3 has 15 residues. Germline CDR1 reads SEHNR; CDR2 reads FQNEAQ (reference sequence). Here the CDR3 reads CASSLGRGGPDTQYF. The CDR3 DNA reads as TGTGCCAGCAGCTTAGGGAGAGGGGGCCCAGATACGCAGTATTTT.

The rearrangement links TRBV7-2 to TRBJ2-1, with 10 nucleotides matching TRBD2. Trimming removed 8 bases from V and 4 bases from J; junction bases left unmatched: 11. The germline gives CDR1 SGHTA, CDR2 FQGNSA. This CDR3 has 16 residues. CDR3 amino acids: CASGITSGAIYNEQFF. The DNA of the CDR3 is TGTGCCAGCGGAATAACTAGCGGGGCGATATACAATGAGCAGTTCTTC.

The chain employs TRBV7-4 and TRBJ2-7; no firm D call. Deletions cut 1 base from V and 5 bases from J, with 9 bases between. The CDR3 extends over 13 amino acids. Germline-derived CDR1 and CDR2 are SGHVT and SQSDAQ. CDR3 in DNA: TGTGCCAGCAGCTTAGAGTCTCGCCACGAGCAGTACTTC. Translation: CASSLESRHEQYF.

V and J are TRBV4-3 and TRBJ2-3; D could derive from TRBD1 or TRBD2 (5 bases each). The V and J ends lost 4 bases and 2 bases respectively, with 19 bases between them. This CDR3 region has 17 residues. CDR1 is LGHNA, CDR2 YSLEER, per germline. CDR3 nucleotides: TGCGCCAGCAGCCCCATTGCCGGGACCCTTGACACAGATACGCAGTATTTT. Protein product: CASSPIAGTLDTDTQYF.

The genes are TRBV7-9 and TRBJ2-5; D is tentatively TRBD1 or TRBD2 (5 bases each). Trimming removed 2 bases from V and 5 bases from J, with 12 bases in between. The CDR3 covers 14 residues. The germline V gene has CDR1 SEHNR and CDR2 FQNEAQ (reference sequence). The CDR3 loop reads CASSLSQGGETQYF. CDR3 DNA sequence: TGTGCCAGCAGCTTATCGCAGGGCGGGGAGACCCAGTACTTC.

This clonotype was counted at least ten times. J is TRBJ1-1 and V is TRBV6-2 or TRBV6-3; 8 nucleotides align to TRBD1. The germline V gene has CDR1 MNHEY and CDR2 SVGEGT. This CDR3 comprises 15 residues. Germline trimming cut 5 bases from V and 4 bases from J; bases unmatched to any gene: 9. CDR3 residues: CASSPFGQGSTEAFF. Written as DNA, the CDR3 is TGTGCCAGCAGTCCCTTTGGACAGGGTAGCACTGAAGCTTTCTTT.

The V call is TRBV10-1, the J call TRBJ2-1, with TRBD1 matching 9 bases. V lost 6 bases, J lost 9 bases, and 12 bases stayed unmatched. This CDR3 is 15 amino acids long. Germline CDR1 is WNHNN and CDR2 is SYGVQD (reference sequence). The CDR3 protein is CASSFEGQGWSEQFF. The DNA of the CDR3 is TGCGCCAGCAGCTTTGAGGGACAGGGCTGGAGTGAGCAGTTCTTC.

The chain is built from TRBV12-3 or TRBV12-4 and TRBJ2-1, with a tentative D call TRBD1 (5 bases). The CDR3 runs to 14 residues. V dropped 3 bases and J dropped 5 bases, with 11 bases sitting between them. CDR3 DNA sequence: TGTGCCAGCAGTTTTAACAGGCCAGACAATGAGCAGTTCTTC. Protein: CASSFNRPDNEQFF.

CDR3 nucleotide sequence: TGTGCCAGTTCAGGGGCCACTGAAGCTTTCTTT. Amino acids: CASSGATEAFF. V and J are TRBV27 and TRBJ1-1, with D possibly matching TRBD1 (6 bases). CDR3 length: 11 residues. Deletions cut 9 bases from V and 4 bases from J, with 9 bases between. In germline, CDR1 is MNHEY, CDR2 SMNVEV (reference sequence).

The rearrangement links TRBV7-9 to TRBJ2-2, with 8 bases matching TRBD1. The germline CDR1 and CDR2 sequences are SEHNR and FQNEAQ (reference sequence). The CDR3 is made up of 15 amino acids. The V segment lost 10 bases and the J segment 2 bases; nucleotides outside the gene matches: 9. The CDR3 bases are TGTGCCATCTTCGGGACAGGACGTAACACCGGGGAGCTGTTTTTT. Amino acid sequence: CAIFGTGRNTGELFF. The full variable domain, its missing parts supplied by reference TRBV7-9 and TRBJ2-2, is DTGVSQNPRHKITKRGQNVTFRCDPISEHNRLYWYRQTLGQGPEFLTYFQNEAQLEKSRLLSDRFSAERPKGSFSTLEIQRTEQGDSAMYLCAIFGTGRNTGELFFGEGSRLTVL.

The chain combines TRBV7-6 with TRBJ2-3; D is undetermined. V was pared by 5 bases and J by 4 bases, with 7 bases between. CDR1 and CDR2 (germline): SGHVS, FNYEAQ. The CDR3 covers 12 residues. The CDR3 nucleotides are TGTGCCAGCAGCGGGTTTTCAGATACGCAGTATTTT. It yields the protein CASSGFSDTQYF.

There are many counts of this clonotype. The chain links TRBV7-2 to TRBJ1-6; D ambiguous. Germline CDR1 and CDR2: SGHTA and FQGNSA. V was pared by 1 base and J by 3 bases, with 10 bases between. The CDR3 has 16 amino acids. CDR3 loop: CASSLVPLGYNSPLHF. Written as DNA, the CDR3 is TGTGCCAGCAGCTTAGTACCGCTCGGCTATAATTCACCCCTCCACTTT.

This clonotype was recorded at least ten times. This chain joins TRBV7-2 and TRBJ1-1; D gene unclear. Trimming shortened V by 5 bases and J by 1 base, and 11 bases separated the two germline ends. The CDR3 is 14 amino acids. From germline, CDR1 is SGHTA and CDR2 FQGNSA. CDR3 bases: TGTGCCAGCAGCCTTAGGTGGGGGAACACTGAAGCTTTCTTT. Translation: CASSLRWGNTEAFF. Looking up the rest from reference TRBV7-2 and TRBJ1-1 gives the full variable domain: GAGVSQSPSNKVTEKGKDVELRCDPISGHTALYWYRQSLGQGLEFLIYFQGNSAPDKSGLPSDRFSAERTGGSVSTLTIQRTQQEDSAVYLCASSLRWGNTEAFFGQGTRLTVV.

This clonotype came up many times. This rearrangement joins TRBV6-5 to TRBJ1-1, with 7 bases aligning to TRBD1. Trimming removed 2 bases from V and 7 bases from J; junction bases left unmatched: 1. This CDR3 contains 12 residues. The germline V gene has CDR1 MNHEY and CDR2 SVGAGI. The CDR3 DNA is TGTGCCAGCAGTTACCGGACAGGTGAAGCTTTCTTT. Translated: CASSYRTGEAFF.

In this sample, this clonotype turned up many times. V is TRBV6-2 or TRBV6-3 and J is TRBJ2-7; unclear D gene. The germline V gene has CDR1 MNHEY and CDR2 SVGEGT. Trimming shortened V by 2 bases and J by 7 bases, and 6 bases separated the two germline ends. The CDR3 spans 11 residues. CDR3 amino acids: CASSYGEEQYV. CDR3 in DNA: TGTGCCAGCAGTTACGGAGAGGAGCAGTACGTC.

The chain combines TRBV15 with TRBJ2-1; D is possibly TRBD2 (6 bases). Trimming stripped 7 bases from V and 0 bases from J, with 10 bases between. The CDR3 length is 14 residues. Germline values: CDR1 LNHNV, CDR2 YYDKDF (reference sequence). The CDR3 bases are TGTGCCACCATCGGGACTGACTCCTACAATGAGCAGTTCTTC. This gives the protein CATIGTDSYNEQFF.

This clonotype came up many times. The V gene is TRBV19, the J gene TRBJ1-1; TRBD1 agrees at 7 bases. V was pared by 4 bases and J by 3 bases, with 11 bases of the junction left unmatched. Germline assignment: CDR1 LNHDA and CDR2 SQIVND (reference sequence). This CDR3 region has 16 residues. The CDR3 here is CASSTRQGVVHTEAFF. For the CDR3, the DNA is TGTGCCAGTAGTACCCGACAGGGCGTCGTTCACACTGAAGCTTTCTTT.

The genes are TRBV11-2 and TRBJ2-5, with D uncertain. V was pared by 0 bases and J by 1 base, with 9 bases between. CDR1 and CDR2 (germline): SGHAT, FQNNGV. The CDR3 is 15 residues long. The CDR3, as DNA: TGTGCCAGCAGCTTAGATCTGGCAGTCCAAGAGACCCAGTACTTC. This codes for CASSLDLAVQETQYF.

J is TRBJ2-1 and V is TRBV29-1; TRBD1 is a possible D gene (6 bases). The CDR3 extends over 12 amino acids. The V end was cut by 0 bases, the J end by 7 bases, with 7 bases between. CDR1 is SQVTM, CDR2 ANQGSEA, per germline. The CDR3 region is CSVEDRGNEQFF. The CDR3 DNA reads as TGCAGCGTTGAAGACAGGGGTAATGAGCAGTTCTTC.

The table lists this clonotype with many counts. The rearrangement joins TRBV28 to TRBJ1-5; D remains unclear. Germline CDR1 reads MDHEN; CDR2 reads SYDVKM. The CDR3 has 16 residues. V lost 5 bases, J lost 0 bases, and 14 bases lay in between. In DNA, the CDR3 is TGTGCCAGCAGTAATCTAACAAGTTATAGCAATCAGCCCCAGCATTTT. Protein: CASSNLTSYSNQPQHF.

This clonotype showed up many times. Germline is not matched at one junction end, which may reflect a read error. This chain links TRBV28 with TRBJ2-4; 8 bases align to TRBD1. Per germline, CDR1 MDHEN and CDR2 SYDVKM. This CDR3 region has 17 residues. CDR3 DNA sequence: TGTGCCAGCAGTTTACTTGGGACAGGAGGTGCCAGAAACATTCAGTACTTC. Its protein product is CASSLLGTGGARNIQYF.

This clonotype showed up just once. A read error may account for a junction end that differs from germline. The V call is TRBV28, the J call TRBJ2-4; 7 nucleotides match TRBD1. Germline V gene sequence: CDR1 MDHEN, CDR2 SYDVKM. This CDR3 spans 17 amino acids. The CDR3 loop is CVSSLLLGTVAKNIQYF. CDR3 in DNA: TGTGTCAGCAGTTTGTTACTTGGGACAGTAGCCAAAAACATTCAGTACTTC.

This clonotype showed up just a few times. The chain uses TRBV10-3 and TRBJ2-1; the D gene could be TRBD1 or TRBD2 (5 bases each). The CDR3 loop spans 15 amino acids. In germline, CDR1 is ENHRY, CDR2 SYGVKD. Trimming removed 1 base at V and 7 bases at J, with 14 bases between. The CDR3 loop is CAISEFLGQRNEQFF. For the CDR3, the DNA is TGTGCCATCAGTGAGTTTTTGGGGCAGCGGAATGAGCAGTTCTTC.

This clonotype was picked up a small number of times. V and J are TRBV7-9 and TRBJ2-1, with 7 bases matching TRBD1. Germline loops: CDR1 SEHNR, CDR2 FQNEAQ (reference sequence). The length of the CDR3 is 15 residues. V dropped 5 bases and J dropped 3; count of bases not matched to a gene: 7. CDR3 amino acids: CASSETGAFYNEQFF. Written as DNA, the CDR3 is TGTGCCAGCAGCGAAACAGGGGCCTTCTACAATGAGCAGTTCTTC.

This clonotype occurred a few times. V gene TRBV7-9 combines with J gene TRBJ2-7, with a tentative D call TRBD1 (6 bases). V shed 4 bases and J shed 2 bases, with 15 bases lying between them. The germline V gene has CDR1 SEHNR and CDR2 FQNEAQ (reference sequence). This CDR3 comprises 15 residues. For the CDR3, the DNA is TGTGCCAGCAGCTCGCCCGGGGACATCCCCTACGAGCAGTACTTC. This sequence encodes CASSSPGDIPYEQYF.

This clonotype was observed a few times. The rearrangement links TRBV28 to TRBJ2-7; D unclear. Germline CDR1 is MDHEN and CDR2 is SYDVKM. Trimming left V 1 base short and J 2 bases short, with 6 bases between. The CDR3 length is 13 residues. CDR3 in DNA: TGTGCCAGCAGTTTATCCGTGGCCTACGAGCAGTACGTC. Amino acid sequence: CASSLSVAYEQYV.

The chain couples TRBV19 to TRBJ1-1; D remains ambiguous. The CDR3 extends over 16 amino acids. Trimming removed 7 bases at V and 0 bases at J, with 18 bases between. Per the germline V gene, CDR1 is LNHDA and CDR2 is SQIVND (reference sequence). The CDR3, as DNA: TGTGCCAGTATCTCAACGTTCGTGGGGATGAACACTGAAGCTTTCTTT. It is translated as CASISTFVGMNTEAFF.

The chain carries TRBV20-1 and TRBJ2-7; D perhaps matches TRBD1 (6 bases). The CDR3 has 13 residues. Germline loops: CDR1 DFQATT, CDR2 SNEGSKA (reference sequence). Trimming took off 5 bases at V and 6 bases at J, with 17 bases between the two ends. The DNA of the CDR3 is TGCAGTGCTCGCGGGCAGGGGATTCGCGAGCAGTACTTC. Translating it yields CSARGQGIREQYF.

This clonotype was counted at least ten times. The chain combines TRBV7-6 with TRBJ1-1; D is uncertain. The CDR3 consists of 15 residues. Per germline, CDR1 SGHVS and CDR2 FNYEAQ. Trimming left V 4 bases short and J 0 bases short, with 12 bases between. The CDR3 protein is CASSSSRGMNTEAFF. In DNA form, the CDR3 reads TGTGCCAGCAGCTCTTCGAGAGGGATGAACACTGAAGCTTTCTTT.

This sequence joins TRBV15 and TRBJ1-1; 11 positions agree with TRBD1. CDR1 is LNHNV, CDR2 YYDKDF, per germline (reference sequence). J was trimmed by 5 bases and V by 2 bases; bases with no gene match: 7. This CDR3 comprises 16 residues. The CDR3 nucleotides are TGTGCCACCAGCAGATTCCGCGGGACAGGGGGAACTGAAGCTTTCTTT. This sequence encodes CATSRFRGTGGTEAFF.